Described below is a single T cell receptor beta chain sequence and its context. The V gene's germline CDR1 is KGHSH and CDR2 LQKENI. With V trimmed by 1 base and J by 6 bases, 7 bases remained unmatched. CDR3 length: 16 residues. The diagnosis in patients was locally advanced or metastatic urothelial carcinoma. This entry belongs to a study of PD-L1 blockade in urothelial cancer. Background on the study: The study recovered a median of 141,255 T cells per blood sample.

The data were produced by immunoSEQ multiplex PCR, yet TCRdb's version contains in-frame clones alone and is incomplete. The sample holds about 73,000 clones, roughly nine tenths seen once. The sequence came from a man between 60 and 75 years old with urothelial cancer. The sample consisted of PBMCs, taken around atezolizumab (anti-PD-L1) treatment. J is TRBJ2-3 and V is TRBV18, with 10 bases lining up with TRBD2. The CDR3 sequence is CASSPRPGLASDTQYF. DNA of the CDR3: TGTGCCAGCTCACCACGCCCGGGACTAGCGTCTGATACGCAGTATTTT.